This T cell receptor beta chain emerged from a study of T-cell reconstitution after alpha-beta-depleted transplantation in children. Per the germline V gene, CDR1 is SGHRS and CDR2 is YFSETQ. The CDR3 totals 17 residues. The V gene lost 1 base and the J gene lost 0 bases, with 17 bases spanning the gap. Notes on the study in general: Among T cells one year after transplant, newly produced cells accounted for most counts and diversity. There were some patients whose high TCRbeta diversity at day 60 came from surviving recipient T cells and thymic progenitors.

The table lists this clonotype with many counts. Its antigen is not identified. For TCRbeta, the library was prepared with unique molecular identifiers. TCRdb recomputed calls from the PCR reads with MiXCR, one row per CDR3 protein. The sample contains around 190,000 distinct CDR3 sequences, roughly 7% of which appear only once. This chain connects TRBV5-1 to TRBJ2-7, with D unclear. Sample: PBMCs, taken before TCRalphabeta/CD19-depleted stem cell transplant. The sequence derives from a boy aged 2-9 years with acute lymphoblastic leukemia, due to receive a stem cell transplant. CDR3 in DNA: TGCGCCAGCAGCTTGCTTCCCCTTTCGTCAATCTCCTACGAGCAGTACTTC. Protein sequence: CASSLLPLSSISYEQYF.